One and the same sample provided the 12 T cell receptor beta chains below, sequenced in a study of blood T cell repertoires in COVID-19 (TCRdb year 2020). Receptors were amplified or captured by the immunoSEQ multiplex PCR assay. The table comes from immuneACCESS by way of TCRdb, which keeps in-frame sequences with V and J called. Part of the clones is missing from these tables; in studies checked, under half for an unresolved V gene and the rest for unknown reasons. A total of hundreds of thousands of clones appear in this sample, approximately 85% of them only once. The top ten hold around 0.9% of the sample. The sample was PBMCs or T cells enriched from blood (not recorded which). These receptor sequences come from a woman aged 25 to 39 who had recovered from COVID-19.

The rearrangement joins TRBV6-5 to TRBJ2-7; TRBD2 agrees at 7 bases. Germline V gene lookup returns CDR1 MNHEY and CDR2 SVGAGI. The ends lost 11 bases at V and 6 bases at J; junction bases unmatched: 16. There are 14 residues in the CDR3. The CDR3 bases are TGTGCCGCTCTAAGTGGGACTATACCCAGCGAGCAGTACTTC. Residues: CAALSGTIPSEQYF.

The chain combines TRBV3-1 (or the pseudogene TRBV3-2) with TRBJ2-5; 13 nucleotides match TRBD2. The CDR3 spans 17 residues. The germline V gene has CDR1 LGHDT and CDR2 YNNKEL (reference sequence). The V segment lost 6 bases and the J segment 2 bases; nucleotides outside the gene matches: 9. CDR3 sequence reads: CASSHSGTSGNQETQYF. Written as DNA, the CDR3 is TGTGCCAGCAGTCATTCCGGGACTAGCGGGAATCAAGAGACCCAGTACTTC.

The J gene is TRBJ2-5, the V gene TRBV18; unclear D gene. The CDR3 is 14 amino acids. Trimming stripped 2 bases from V and 5 bases from J, with 12 bases between. Germline CDR1 reads KGHSH; CDR2 reads LQKENI. The CDR3 bases are TGTGCCAGCTCACCAGTGGGCTACAAGGAGACCCAGTACTTC. Protein product: CASSPVGYKETQYF.

The genes are TRBV7-8 and TRBJ1-2; D is ambiguous. CDR3 size: 12 residues. The germline gives CDR1 SGHVS, CDR2 FQNEAQ. The V gene lost 3 bases and the J gene lost 3 bases, with 5 bases spanning the gap. The CDR3: CASSFSDYGYTF. The CDR3 nucleotides read TGTGCCAGCAGCTTCTCTGACTATGGCTACACCTTC.

For the CDR3, the DNA is TGTGCCAGCAGTGAGGCTTGGGGAGGCTATGGCTACACCTTC. This codes for CASSEAWGGYGYTF. This rearrangement joins TRBV6-1 to TRBJ1-2; D gene uncertain. This CDR3 is 14 amino acids long. V lost 3 bases, J lost 4 bases, and 12 bases lay in between. The germline V gene encodes CDR1 MNHNS and CDR2 SASEGT.

The chain carries TRBV11-1 and TRBJ2-7; D is possibly TRBD1 (6 bases). The CDR3 loop spans 15 amino acids. CDR1 SGHAT and CDR2 FQDESV come from the germline V gene (reference sequence). The germline V and J ends were trimmed by 2 bases and 7 bases, with 18 bases remaining between them. The DNA of the CDR3 is TGTGCCAGCAGCTTATCCCCAGGGGACATAGAGGAGCAGTACTTC. Its translation is CASSLSPGDIEEQYF.

The rearrangement uses TRBV10-3 and TRBJ2-1; 9 bases map to TRBD1. The J segment lost 8 bases and the V segment lost 4 bases, leaving 0 bases of the junction unmatched. The germline CDR1 and CDR2 sequences are ENHRY and SYGVKD. This CDR3 has 12 residues. The CDR3 DNA is TGTGCCATCAGTGGGACAGGGGATGAGCAGTTCTTC. This sequence encodes CAISGTGDEQFF.

In this sample, this clone turned up once. The gene calls are TRBV4-3 and TRBJ1-4; TRBD1 aligns across 11 bases. The germline gives CDR1 LGHNA, CDR2 YSLEER. With V trimmed by 4 bases and J by 4 bases, 11 bases remained unmatched. There are 18 residues in the CDR3. For the CDR3, the DNA is TGCGCCAGCAGCCCAGAGGACAGGGGGCTTCACTTTAATGAAAAACTGTTTTTT. As protein: CASSPEDRGLHFNEKLFF.

For this clone: One end of the junction varies from germline; a read error may be responsible. This sequence joins TRBV6-2 or TRBV6-3 and TRBJ1-2, with TRBD1 matching over 9 bases. The CDR3 is 11 residues long. CDR1 is MNHEY and CDR2 is SVGEGT in the germline V gene. CDR3 amino acids: CASSSRGTGSF. Written as DNA, the CDR3 is TGTGCCAGCAGCTCCCGGGGGACAGGGTCCTTC.

The chain uses TRBV5-1 and TRBJ2-5, with 7 bases aligning to TRBD1. The ends lost 2 bases at V and 4 bases at J; junction bases unmatched: 5. CDR3 size: 14 residues. CDR1 is SGHRS, CDR2 YFSETQ, per germline. The CDR3 sequence: CASSFGAGGETQYF. CDR3 nucleotides: TGCGCCAGCAGCTTTGGGGCAGGGGGAGAGACCCAGTACTTC. The complete variable domain, with remaining parts taken from reference TRBV5-1 and TRBJ2-5, reads KAGVTQTPRYLIKTRGQQVTLSCSPISGHRSVSWYQQTPGQGLQFLFEYFSETQRNKGNFPGRFSGRQFSNSRSEMNVSTLELGDSALYLCASSFGAGGETQYFGPGTRLLVL.

This sequence joins TRBV16 and TRBJ1-1, with D unresolved. This CDR3 has 13 amino acids. Trimming took 4 bases from V and 2 from J, leaving 8 bases between them. Germline V gene lookup returns CDR1 KGHSY and CDR2 FQNENV. CDR3 loop: CASSPAGNTEAFF. DNA of the CDR3: TGTGCCAGCAGCCCCGCGGGAAACACTGAAGCTTTCTTT.

The CDR3 sequence is CASSLTSVYTIYF. The CDR3, as DNA: TGTGCCAGCAGCCTTACCTCGGTATACACCATATATTTT. This chain uses TRBV3-1 (or the pseudogene TRBV3-2) with TRBJ1-3; D ambiguous. Trimming removed 4 bases from V and 8 bases from J, with 12 bases in between. CDR3 size: 13 residues. CDR1 LGHDT and CDR2 YNNKEL come from the germline V gene (reference sequence).